The 26 T cell receptor beta chains reported below all come from one sample, sequenced in a study of CD8+ T cells in alopecia areata. Isolated RNA was reverse transcribed into cDNA used as the sequencing template. Assay: immunoSEQ multiplex PCR; the TCRdb copy retains only in-frame clones and omits some. This table has 3,500 or so clones, roughly 72% appearing once. Treatment: oral pan-JAK inhibitor, 5-10 mg twice daily. Researchers gathered lesional scalp punch biopsies and peripheral blood from patients with alopecia areata. Sample: skin, taken at week 24, from a patient treated with tofacitinib. Every receptor here comes from a human donor with alopecia areata.

The V call is TRBV6-1, the J call TRBJ2-2; 8 nucleotides agree with TRBD1. CDR1 MNHNS and CDR2 SASEGT come from the germline V gene. The CDR3 is 15 residues long. V lost 3 bases to trimming and J lost 4 bases; unmatched junction nucleotides: 4. The DNA for the CDR3 is TGTGCCAGCAGTGAGATGACAGGGGCCACCGGGGAGCTGTTTTTT. Amino acids: CASSEMTGATGELFF.

The chain recombines TRBV5-1 with TRBJ1-4; D unresolved. The germline V gene has CDR1 SGHRS and CDR2 YFSETQ. The V gene lost 5 bases and the J gene lost 0 bases, with 5 bases spanning the gap. The CDR3 totals 13 residues. CDR3 nucleotides: TGCGCCAGCAGAACGGCAACTAATGAAAAACTGTTTTTT. It translates to CASRTATNEKLFF. Combining the CDR3 with reference TRBV5-1 and TRBJ1-4 gives the whole variable domain KAGVTQTPRYLIKTRGQQVTLSCSPISGHRSVSWYQQTPGQGLQFLFEYFSETQRNKGNFPGRFSGRQFSNSRSEMNVSTLELGDSALYLCASRTATNEKLFFGSGTQLSVL.

V usage is TRBV2 and J usage is TRBJ2-7, with TRBD1 matching over 8 bases. The V and J ends lost 4 bases and 6 bases, in that order; junction bases with no gene match: 5. Germline values: CDR1 SNHLY, CDR2 FYNNEI. The CDR3 runs to 13 residues. This chain's CDR3 is CASSVRDRSEQYF. CDR3 DNA: TGTGCCAGCAGTGTTAGGGACAGGAGCGAGCAGTACTTC.

This rearrangement joins TRBV30 to TRBJ2-1; 13 bases agree with TRBD2. V lost 5 bases and J lost 8; bases outside the gene matches: 3. This CDR3 comprises 13 residues. Germline values: CDR1 GTSNPN, CDR2 SVGIG (reference sequence). In nucleotides, the CDR3 is TGTGCCTGGTCGGGACTAGCGGGGCATGAGCAGTTCTTC. It yields the protein CAWSGLAGHEQFF. Full variable domain (missing parts from reference TRBV30 and TRBJ2-1): SQTIHQWPATLVQPVGSPLSLECTVEGTSNPNLYWYRQAAGRGLQLLFYSVGIGQISSEVPQNLSASRPQDRQFILSSKKLLLSDSGFYLCAWSGLAGHEQFFGPGTRLTVL.

The chain is built from TRBV9 and TRBJ2-7; possibly TRBD1 for D (6 bases). Trimming took 3 bases from V and 7 from J, leaving 17 bases between them. The germline V gene has CDR1 SGDLS and CDR2 YYNGEE. The CDR3 contains 14 residues. As DNA, the CDR3 is TGTGCCAGCAGCGCTTTTCTGGGGGCTGGAGAGCAGTACTTC. Amino acids: CASSAFLGAGEQYF.

The V gene is TRBV7-2, the J gene TRBJ1-5, with D unresolved. The V gene's germline CDR1 is SGHTA and CDR2 FQGNSA. Trimming took 0 bases from V and 6 from J, leaving 12 bases between them. This CDR3 region has 15 residues. CDR3: CASSLALGPGQPQHF. In DNA form, the CDR3 reads TGTGCCAGCAGCTTAGCGCTAGGGCCGGGTCAGCCCCAGCATTTT.

V gene TRBV30 combines with J gene TRBJ2-1; tentatively, D is TRBD2 (5 bases). In germline, CDR1 is GTSNPN, CDR2 SVGIG (reference sequence). Trimming pared 0 bases from V and 5 bases from J, leaving 20 bases between. The CDR3 has 17 amino acids. The CDR3 sequence: CAWSVSGGASWNNEQFF. In DNA form, the CDR3 reads TGTGCCTGGAGTGTAAGCGGTGGCGCCAGCTGGAACAATGAGCAGTTCTTC.

The CDR3 DNA follows: TGTGCCAGCAGCTCCTCGGGACTAGTGCCAGATACGCAGTATTTT. Translation: CASSSSGLVPDTQYF. The rearrangement joins TRBV7-2 to TRBJ2-3, with 8 bases fitting TRBD2. Germline V lookup: CDR1 SGHTA, CDR2 FQGNSA. V trimming: 4 bases; J trimming: 4 bases; junction bases outside the gene matches: 7. The CDR3 covers 15 residues.

The chain is built from TRBV14 and TRBJ2-1; TRBD1 matches at 9 bases. J was trimmed by 7 bases and V by 3 bases; bases with no gene match: 10. This CDR3 region has 16 residues. Germline CDR1 reads SGHDN; CDR2 reads FVKESK. CDR3 protein: CASSQLITGGWNEQFF. The DNA for the CDR3 is TGTGCCAGCAGCCAGTTAATTACAGGGGGCTGGAATGAGCAGTTCTTC. The full variable domain, its missing parts supplied by reference TRBV14 and TRBJ2-1, is EAGVTQFPSHSVIEKGQTVTLRCDPISGHDNLYWYRRVMGKEIKFLLHFVKESKQDESGMPNNRFLAERTGGTYSTLKVQPAELEDSGVYFCASSQLITGGWNEQFFGPGTRLTVL.

J is TRBJ2-3 and V is TRBV29-1; TRBD2 matches 8 bases. CDR3 length: 15 residues. V lost 4 bases and J lost 2; bases outside the gene matches: 8. CDR1 and CDR2 from the germline V gene are SQVTM and ANQGSEA. The CDR3 reads CSVGAPRGATDTQYF. The CDR3 DNA sequence: TGCAGCGTTGGGGCCCCGCGGGGGGCCACAGATACGCAGTATTTT.

This chain connects TRBV6-1 to TRBJ1-1, with TRBD1 matching 7 bases. From germline, CDR1 is MNHNS and CDR2 SASEGT. With V trimmed by 6 bases and J by 4 bases, 5 bases remained unmatched. The CDR3 extends over 13 amino acids. CDR3 residues: CASRLGQPTEAFF. DNA of the CDR3: TGTGCCAGCAGGCTGGGACAGCCCACTGAAGCTTTCTTT.

This clone has only one observation. This chain connects TRBV6-6 to TRBJ2-6; the D gene could be TRBD1 or TRBD2 (5 bases each). V was trimmed by 8 bases and J by 0 bases, leaving 11 bases between them. The length of the CDR3 is 15 residues. The germline V gene encodes CDR1 MNHNY and CDR2 SVGAGI (reference sequence). The CDR3 spells CASGHGGSGANVLTF. In DNA form, the CDR3 reads TGTGCCAGCGGACACGGAGGCTCTGGGGCCAACGTCCTGACTTTC.

Written as DNA, the CDR3 is TGTGCCAGCAGTTACAGGGGGCAAATGAACACTGAAGCTTTCTTT. Translating it yields CASSYRGQMNTEAFF. The chain carries TRBV6-6 and TRBJ1-1; 7 bases match TRBD1. J gave up 0 bases and V 2 bases, and 3 bases lay outside the gene matches. Germline V gene lookup returns CDR1 MNHNY and CDR2 SVGAGI (reference sequence). The CDR3 length is 15 residues.

The V and J genes are TRBV29-1 and TRBJ2-2, with D possibly matching TRBD1 (5 bases). The CDR3 runs 14 residues. Trimming removed 6 bases at V and 6 bases at J, with 17 bases between. Germline V gives CDR1 SQVTM, CDR2 ANQGSEA. CDR3 coding DNA: TGCAGCGTCCAAAGAGCGACAGAAGCCGGGGAGCTGTTTTTT. Protein: CSVQRATEAGELFF.

The chain links TRBV10-3 to TRBJ2-5, with 9 bases that match TRBD2. The CDR3 is made up of 14 amino acids. Germline V gene data show CDR1 as ENHRY and CDR2 as SYGVKD. V lost 9 bases, J lost 1 base, and 6 bases stayed unmatched. In nucleotides, the CDR3 is TGTGCCATTGCTAGCGGGGTGTTCCAAGAGACCCAGTACTTC. Its translation is CAIASGVFQETQYF.

As to this clone: At one boundary the junction diverges from the germline segment, which might be a read error. This chain uses TRBV29-1 with TRBJ1-2, with 7 bases identical to TRBD1. The CDR3 loop spans 14 amino acids. Germline CDR1 is SQVTM and CDR2 is ANQGSEA. CDR3 amino acids: CSGGDREGDYSYTF. The CDR3 DNA follows: TGCAGCGGGGGAGACAGGGAAGGGGACTATAGCTACACCTTC.

This chain links TRBV7-2 with TRBJ2-7, with D uncertain. CDR3 length: 11 residues. Germline CDR1 SGHTA, CDR2 FQGNSA. V lost 6 bases to trimming and J lost 6 bases, with 9 bases between them. As DNA, the CDR3 is TGTGCCAGCAGTTATTCAATCGAGCAGTACTTC. This codes for CASSYSIEQYF.

In nucleotides, the CDR3 is TGTGCCAGCAGTGAAAGCGCGGCCGGAAACACCATATATTTT. Its translation is CASSESAAGNTIYF. V and J are TRBV2 and TRBJ1-3, with D hard to call. Deletions cut 2 bases from V and 4 bases from J, with 9 bases between. CDR1 is SNHLY, CDR2 FYNNEI, per germline. The CDR3 contains 14 residues.

The chain employs TRBV7-8 and TRBJ1-6, with unresolved D. CDR1 SGHVS and CDR2 FQNEAQ come from the germline V gene. The CDR3 is 17 residues long. V was cut by 0 bases and J by 8 bases, with 17 bases left in between. The CDR3 nucleotides are TGTGCCAGCAGCTTAGCTTTCGTGGCAGGTGGGGATTCACCCCTCCACTTT. Protein: CASSLAFVAGGDSPLHF.

This clone was detected only a few times. This chain joins TRBV27 and TRBJ2-1; TRBD1 or TRBD2 may be the D gene (5 bases each). V shed 10 bases and J shed 8 bases, with 18 bases lying between them. CDR1 is MNHEY and CDR2 is SMNVEV in the germline V gene (reference sequence). The CDR3 covers 13 residues. CDR3 amino acids: CATGVWMGDEQFF. The CDR3 DNA reads TGTGCCACCGGGGTTTGGATGGGGGATGAGCAGTTCTTC.

V is TRBV6-1 and J is TRBJ2-5; D is undetermined. V lost 5 bases, J lost 5 bases, and 6 bases lay in between. This CDR3 is 11 amino acids long. Germline-derived CDR1 and CDR2 are MNHNS and SASEGT. In DNA, the CDR3 is TGTGCCAGCAGTTACCTGGAGACCCAGTACTTC. As protein: CASSYLETQYF.

This chain links TRBV29-1 with TRBJ1-4; D uncertain. Germline V gives CDR1 SQVTM, CDR2 ANQGSEA. The CDR3 runs to 12 residues. The V end lost 4 bases, the J end lost 7 bases, and 10 bases lay between the germline ends. Here the CDR3 reads CSVAPSGEKLFF. CDR3 nucleotide sequence: TGCAGCGTTGCCCCTTCTGGTGAAAAACTGTTTTTT.

This sequence joins TRBV4-3 and TRBJ1-2; no reliable D call. The V and J ends lost 0 bases and 2 bases respectively, with 7 bases between them. CDR1 and CDR2 from the germline V gene are LGHNA and YSLEER. This CDR3 is 14 amino acids long. The DNA for the CDR3 is TGCGCCAGCAGCCAAGACAGAAACAACTATGGCTACACCTTC. Translated, it gives CASSQDRNNYGYTF.

The rearrangement uses TRBV29-1 and TRBJ2-4; a possible D gene is TRBD1 (6 bases). V was trimmed by 6 bases and J by 0 bases, leaving 12 bases between them. The CDR3 extends over 14 amino acids. Germline CDR1 is SQVTM and CDR2 is ANQGSEA. CDR3: CSVRQALAKNIQYF. The CDR3 bases are TGCAGCGTCAGACAGGCTTTAGCCAAAAACATTCAGTACTTC.

This chain joins TRBV4-3 and TRBJ2-7; 7 bases align to TRBD2. CDR1 is LGHNA, CDR2 YSLEER, per germline. This CDR3 spans 15 amino acids. Unmatched junction bases numbered 7, after V lost 1 base and J lost 4 bases. The CDR3 here is CASSQGQAGRYEQYF. CDR3 nucleotides: TGCGCCAGCAGCCAAGGACAAGCGGGGAGATACGAGCAGTACTTC.

The chain recombines TRBV23-1 with TRBJ1-1; perhaps TRBD1 as D (6 bases). TRBV23-1 counts as an open reading frame of uncertain function. The CDR3 covers 18 residues. V was clipped by 0 bases and J by 0 bases, with 17 bases between them. CDR3 sequence reads: CASSQSGEGVDMNTEAFF. The CDR3 nucleotides are TGCGCCAGCAGTCAATCGGGGGAGGGGGTCGACATGAACACTGAAGCTTTCTTT.